The present T cell receptor beta chain was sequenced within a study of OX40 agonist ivuxolimab in advanced cancers. Study in general: The treatment was a fully human IgG2 OX40 agonist, ivuxolimab. Patients with hepatocellular carcinoma, melanoma, renal cell or head and neck cancer made up the dose-escalation patients.

In regard to this clone: The antigen is unknown.

The method was immunoSEQ multiplex PCR; TCRdb's version includes in-frame clones alone and lacks a portion of them. The sample lists roughly 100,000 clones, 80% to 90% occurring once. The CDR3 has 13 residues. Germline V gene lookup returns CDR1 SGHTA and CDR2 FQGNSA. With 4 bases clipped from V and 7 bases from J, the junction kept 4 bases outside the gene matches. Study-level results: Some of the nonresponding patients also showed low levels of normalized T-cell clonal expansion. Expanded clones belonging to CD8+ T cells outnumbered, on average, those of CD4+.

This chain uses TRBV7-2 with TRBJ2-1, with 7 positions matching TRBD2. The sequence was collected from an adult with an advanced solid tumor such as melanoma, head and neck, liver or kidney cancer. This material consisted of CD4+ or CD8+ T cells sorted from blood, taken in a trial of the OX40 agonist ivuxolimab. The chain's CDR3 is CASSSAGVNEQFF. In nucleotides, the CDR3 is TGTGCCAGCAGCTCGGCGGGGGTTAATGAGCAGTTCTTC.